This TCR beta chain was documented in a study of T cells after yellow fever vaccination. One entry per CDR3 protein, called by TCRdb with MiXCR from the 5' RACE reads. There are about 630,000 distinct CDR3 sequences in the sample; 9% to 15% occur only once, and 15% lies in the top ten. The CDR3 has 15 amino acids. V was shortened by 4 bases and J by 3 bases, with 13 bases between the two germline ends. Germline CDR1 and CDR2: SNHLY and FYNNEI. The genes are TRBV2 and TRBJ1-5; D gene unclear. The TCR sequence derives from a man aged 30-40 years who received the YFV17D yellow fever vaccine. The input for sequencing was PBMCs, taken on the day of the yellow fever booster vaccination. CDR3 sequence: CASSGGAATNQPQHF. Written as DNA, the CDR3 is TGTGCCAGCAGTGGAGGTGCAGCCACCAATCAGCCCCAGCATTTT.